This T cell receptor (beta chain) was observed in a study of T cells in Graves' hyperthyroidism and ophthalmopathy. Trimming stripped 5 bases from V and 3 bases from J, with 11 bases between. Germline V gives CDR1 SGHTA, CDR2 FQGTGA. The CDR3 contains 13 residues. With duration under 3 months, ophthalmopathy was active: Clinical Activity Score at least 3, NOSPECS at least 4. The study left out patients who had uncontrolled infection, other autoimmune disease, pregnancy or lactation. There were TCR beta CDR3 regions amplified from RNA transcripts. An initial round of RT-PCR targeting the TCR CDR3 relied on the HTBI primer set. In TCRdb, the multiplex PCR reads were re-called with MiXCR into one record per CDR3 protein. The sample carries more than 500,000 distinct CDR3 sequences, roughly 16% recorded once. This clonotype was counted between two and nine times.

Sequenced input: blood. This TCR derives from a woman younger than 45 with Graves' ophthalmopathy. V is TRBV7-3 and J is TRBJ2-7; D is ambiguous. CDR3 sequence (DNA): TGTGCCAGCAGCGCGGACGGCGGCTACGAGCAGTACTTC. Encoded protein: CASSADGGYEQYF. The whole variable domain, remainder taken from reference TRBV7-3 and TRBJ2-7, is GAGVSQTPSNKVTEKGKYVELRCDPISGHTALYWYRQSLGQGPEFLIYFQGTGAADDSGLPNDRFFAVRPEGSVSTLKIQRTERGDSAVYLCASSADGGYEQYFGPGTRLTVT.